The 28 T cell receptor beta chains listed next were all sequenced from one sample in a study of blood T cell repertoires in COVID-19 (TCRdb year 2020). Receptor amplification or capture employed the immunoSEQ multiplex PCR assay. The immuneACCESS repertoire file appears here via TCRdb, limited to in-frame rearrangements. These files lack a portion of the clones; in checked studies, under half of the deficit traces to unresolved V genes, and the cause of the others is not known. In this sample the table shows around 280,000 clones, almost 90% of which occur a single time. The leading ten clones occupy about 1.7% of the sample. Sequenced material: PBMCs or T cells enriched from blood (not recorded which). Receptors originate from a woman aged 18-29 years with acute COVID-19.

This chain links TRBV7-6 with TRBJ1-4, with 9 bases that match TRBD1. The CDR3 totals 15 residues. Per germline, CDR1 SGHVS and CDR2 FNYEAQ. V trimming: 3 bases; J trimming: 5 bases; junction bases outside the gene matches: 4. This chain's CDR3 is CASSLEQGANEKLFF. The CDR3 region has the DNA TGTGCCAGCAGCTTGGAACAGGGGGCGAATGAAAAACTGTTTTTT.

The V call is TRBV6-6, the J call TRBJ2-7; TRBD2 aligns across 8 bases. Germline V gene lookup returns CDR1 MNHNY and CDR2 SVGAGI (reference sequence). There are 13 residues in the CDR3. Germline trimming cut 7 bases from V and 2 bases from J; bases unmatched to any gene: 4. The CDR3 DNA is TGTGCCAGCAAGGGACTAGAAACCTACGAGCAGTACTTC. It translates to CASKGLETYEQYF.

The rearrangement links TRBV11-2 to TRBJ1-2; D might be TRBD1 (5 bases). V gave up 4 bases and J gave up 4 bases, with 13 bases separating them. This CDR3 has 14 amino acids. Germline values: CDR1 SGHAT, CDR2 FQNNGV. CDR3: CASSSIDSFYGYTF. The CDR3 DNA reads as TGTGCCAGCAGCTCTATAGACAGTTTCTATGGCTACACCTTC.

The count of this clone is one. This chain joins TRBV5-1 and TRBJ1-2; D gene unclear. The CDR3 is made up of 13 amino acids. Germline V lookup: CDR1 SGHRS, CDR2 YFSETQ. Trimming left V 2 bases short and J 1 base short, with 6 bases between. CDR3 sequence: CASSLNSNYGYTF. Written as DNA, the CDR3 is TGCGCCAGCAGCTTAAACAGTAACTATGGCTACACCTTC.

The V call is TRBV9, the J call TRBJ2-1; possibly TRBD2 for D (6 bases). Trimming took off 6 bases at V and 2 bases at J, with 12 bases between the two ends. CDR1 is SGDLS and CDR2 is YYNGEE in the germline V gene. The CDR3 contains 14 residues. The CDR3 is CASNTGLTYNEQFF. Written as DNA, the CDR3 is TGTGCCAGCAACACGGGACTCACCTACAATGAGCAGTTCTTC. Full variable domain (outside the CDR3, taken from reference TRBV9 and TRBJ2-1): DSGVTQTPKHLITATGQRVTLRCSPRSGDLSVYWYQQSLDQGLQFLIQYYNGEERAKGNILERFSAQQFPDLHSELNLSSLELGDSALYFCASNTGLTYNEQFFGPGTRLTVL.

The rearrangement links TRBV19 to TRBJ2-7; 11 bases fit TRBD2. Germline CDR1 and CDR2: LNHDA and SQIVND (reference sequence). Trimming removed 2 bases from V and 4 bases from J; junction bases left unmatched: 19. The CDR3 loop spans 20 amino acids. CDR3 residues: CASSIPSGLAGFGRDYEQYF. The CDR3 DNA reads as TGTGCCAGTAGTATACCGTCCGGACTAGCGGGCTTTGGGAGGGATTACGAGCAGTACTTC.

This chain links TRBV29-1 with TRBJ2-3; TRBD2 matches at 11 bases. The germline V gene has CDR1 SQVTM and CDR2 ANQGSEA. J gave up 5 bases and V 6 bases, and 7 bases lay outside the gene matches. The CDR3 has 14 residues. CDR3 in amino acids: CSVRLAGREDTQYF. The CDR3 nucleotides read TGCAGCGTGCGACTAGCGGGAAGGGAAGATACGCAGTATTTT.

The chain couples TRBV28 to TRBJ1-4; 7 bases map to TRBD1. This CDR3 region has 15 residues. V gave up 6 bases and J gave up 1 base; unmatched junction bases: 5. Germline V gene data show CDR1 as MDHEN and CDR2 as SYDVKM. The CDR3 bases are TGTGCCAGCAGACTGACAGGGTTAACTAATGAAAAACTGTTTTTT. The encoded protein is CASRLTGLTNEKLFF. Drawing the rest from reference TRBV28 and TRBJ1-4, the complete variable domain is DVKVTQSSRYLVKRTGEKVFLECVQDMDHENMFWYRQDPGLGLRLIYFSYDVKMKEKGDIPEGYSVSREKKERFSLILESASTNQTSMYLCASRLTGLTNEKLFFGSGTQLSVL.

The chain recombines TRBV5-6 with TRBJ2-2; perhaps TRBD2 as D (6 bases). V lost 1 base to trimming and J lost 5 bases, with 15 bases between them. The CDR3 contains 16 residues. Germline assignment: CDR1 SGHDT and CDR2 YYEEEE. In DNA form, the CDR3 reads TGTGCCAGCAGCTTGTCTTGGGGAAGCGGGACCGGGGAGCTGTTTTTT. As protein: CASSLSWGSGTGELFF.

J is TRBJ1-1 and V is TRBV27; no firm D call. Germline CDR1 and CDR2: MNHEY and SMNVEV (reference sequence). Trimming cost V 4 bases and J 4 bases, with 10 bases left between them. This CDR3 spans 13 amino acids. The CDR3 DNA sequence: TGTGCCAGCAGTTATGGACTTTTCACTGAAGCTTTCTTT. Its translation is CASSYGLFTEAFF.

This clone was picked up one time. This CDR3 reads CASSPVATGVGYTF. As DNA, the CDR3 is TGTGCCAGCTCACCAGTTGCCACAGGGGTCGGCTACACCTTC. The chain recombines TRBV18 with TRBJ1-2; TRBD1 matches 7 bases. V lost 2 bases, J lost 8 bases, and 8 bases stayed unmatched. CDR3 size: 14 residues. Germline CDR1 reads KGHSH; CDR2 reads LQKENI.

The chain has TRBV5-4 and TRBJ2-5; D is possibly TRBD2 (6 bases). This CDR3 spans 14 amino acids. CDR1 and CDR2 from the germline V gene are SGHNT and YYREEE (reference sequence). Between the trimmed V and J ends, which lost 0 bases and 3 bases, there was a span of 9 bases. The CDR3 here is CASSLGREEETQYF. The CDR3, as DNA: TGTGCCAGCAGCTTGGGGAGGGAGGAAGAGACCCAGTACTTC.

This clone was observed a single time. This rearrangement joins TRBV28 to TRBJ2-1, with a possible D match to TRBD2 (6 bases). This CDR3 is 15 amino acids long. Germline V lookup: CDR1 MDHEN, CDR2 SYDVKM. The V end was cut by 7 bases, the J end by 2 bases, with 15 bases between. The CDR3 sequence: CASKQIGTAYNEQFF. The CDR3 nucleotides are TGTGCCAGCAAGCAGATCGGGACTGCCTACAATGAGCAGTTCTTC.

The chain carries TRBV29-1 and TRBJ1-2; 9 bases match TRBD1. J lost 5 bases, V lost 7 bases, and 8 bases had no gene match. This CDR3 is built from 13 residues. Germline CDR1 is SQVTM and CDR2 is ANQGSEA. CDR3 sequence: CSARTGAGYGYTF. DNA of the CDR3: TGCAGCGCCAGGACAGGGGCAGGGTATGGCTACACCTTC.

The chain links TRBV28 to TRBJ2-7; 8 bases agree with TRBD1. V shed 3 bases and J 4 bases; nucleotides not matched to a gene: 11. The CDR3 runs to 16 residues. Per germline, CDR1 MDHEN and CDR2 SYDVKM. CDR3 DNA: TGTGCCAGCAGTTTCCCAGGACAGGGTGGAGGTTACGAGCAGTACTTC. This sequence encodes CASSFPGQGGGYEQYF. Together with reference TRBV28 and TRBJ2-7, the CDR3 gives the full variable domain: DVKVTQSSRYLVKRTGEKVFLECVQDMDHENMFWYRQDPGLGLRLIYFSYDVKMKEKGDIPEGYSVSREKKERFSLILESASTNQTSMYLCASSFPGQGGGYEQYFGPGTRLTVT.

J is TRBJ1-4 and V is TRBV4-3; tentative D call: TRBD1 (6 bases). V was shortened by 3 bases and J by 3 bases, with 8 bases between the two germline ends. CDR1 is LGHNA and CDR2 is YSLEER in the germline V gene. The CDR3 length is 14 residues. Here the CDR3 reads CASSHRGANEKLFF. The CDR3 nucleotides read TGCGCCAGCAGCCACAGGGGAGCTAATGAAAAACTGTTTTTT.

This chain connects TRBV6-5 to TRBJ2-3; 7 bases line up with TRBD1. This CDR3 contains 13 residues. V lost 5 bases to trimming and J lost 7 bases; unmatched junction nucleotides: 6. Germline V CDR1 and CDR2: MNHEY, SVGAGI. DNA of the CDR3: TGTGCCAGCAGTACGAACAGGGGATATACGCAGTATTTT. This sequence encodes CASSTNRGYTQYF.

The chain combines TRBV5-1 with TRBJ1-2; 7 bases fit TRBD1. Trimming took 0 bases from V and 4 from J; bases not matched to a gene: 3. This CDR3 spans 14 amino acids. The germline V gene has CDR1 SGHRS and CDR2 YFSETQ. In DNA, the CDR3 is TGCGCCAGCAGCTTGGGGCCAGGGGGCTATGGCTACACCTTC. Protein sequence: CASSLGPGGYGYTF.

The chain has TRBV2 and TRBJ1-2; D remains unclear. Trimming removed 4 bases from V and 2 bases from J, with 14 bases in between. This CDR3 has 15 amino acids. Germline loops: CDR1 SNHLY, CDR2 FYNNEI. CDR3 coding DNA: TGTGCCAGCAGTGTTGGCTTAGCTGAGAACTATGGCTACACCTTC. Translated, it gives CASSVGLAENYGYTF.

CDR3 in amino acids: CASSLARPMSGQGTFF. Written as DNA, the CDR3 is TGTGCCAGCAGCTTAGCGCGACCGATGAGTGGACAGGGGACGTTCTTC. The chain links TRBV7-9 to TRBJ2-1; 9 bases align to TRBD1. V lost 0 bases to trimming and J lost 15 bases; unmatched junction nucleotides: 15. The CDR3 length is 16 residues. Germline V gene sequence: CDR1 SEHNR, CDR2 FQNEAQ (reference sequence).

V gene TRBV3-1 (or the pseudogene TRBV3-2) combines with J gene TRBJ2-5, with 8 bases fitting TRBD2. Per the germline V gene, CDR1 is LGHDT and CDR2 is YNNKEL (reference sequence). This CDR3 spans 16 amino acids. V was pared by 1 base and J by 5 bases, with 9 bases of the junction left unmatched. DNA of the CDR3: TGTGCCAGCAGCCAAGTTGGAGCGGGAGTGGGGGAGACCCAGTACTTC. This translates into CASSQVGAGVGETQYF.

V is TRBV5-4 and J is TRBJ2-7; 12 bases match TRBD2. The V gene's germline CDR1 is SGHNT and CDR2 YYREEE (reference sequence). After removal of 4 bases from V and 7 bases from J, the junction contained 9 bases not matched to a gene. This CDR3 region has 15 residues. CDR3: CASSAWTSGDLEQYF. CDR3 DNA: TGTGCCAGCAGCGCATGGACTAGCGGGGATTTGGAGCAGTACTTC.

As DNA, the CDR3 is TGCGCCAGCAGTCAATCGTACAAGAGGCAGGGACAATACGCTGCAACTAATGAAAAACTGTTTTTT. This encodes CASSQSYKRQGQYAATNEKLFF. This rearrangement joins TRBV23-1 to TRBJ1-4, with TRBD1 as a possible D gene (6 bases). TRBV23-1 is noted as an ORF with a role that remains uncertain. V was cut by 0 bases and J by 0 bases, with 26 bases left in between. CDR3 length equals 22 residues.

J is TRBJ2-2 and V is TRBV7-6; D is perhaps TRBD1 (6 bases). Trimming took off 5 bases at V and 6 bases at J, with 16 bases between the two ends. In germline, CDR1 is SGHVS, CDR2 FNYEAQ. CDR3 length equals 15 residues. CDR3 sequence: CASSPKDPGAGELFF. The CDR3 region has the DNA TGTGCCAGCAGCCCTAAGGACCCAGGGGCCGGGGAGCTGTTTTTT.

In DNA, the CDR3 is TGTGCCAGCAGTTTGGGCAGGGGGCACGCGAATGGCTACACCTTC. Translated: CASSLGRGHANGYTF. This chain joins TRBV27 and TRBJ1-2, with TRBD1 identical over 8 bases. The J segment lost 6 bases and the V segment lost 3 bases, leaving 9 bases of the junction unmatched. The length of the CDR3 is 15 residues. Germline V gene sequence: CDR1 MNHEY, CDR2 SMNVEV (reference sequence).

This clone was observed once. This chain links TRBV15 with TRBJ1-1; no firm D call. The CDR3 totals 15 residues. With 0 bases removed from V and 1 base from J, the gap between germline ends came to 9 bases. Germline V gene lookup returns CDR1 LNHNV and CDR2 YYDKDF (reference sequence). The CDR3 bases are TGTGCCACCAGCAGAGATTTTGAGGGGAACACTGAAGCTTTCTTT. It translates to CATSRDFEGNTEAFF. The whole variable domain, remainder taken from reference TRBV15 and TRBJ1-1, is DAMVIQNPRYQVTQFGKPVTLSCSQTLNHNVMYWYQQKSSQAPKLLFHYYDKDFNNEADTPDNFQSRRPNTSFCFLDIRSPGLGDTAMYLCATSRDFEGNTEAFFGQGTRLTVV.

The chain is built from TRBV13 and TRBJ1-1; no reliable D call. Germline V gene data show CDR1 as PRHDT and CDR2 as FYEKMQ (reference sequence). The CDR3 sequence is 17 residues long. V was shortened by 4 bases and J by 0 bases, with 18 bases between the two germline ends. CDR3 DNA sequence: TGTGCCAGCAGCTCAGCTGGGGAGAAGACGATGAACACTGAAGCTTTCTTT. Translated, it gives CASSSAGEKTMNTEAFF.

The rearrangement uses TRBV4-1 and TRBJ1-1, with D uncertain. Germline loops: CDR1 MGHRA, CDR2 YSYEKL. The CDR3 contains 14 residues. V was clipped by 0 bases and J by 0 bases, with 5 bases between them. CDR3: CASSQDPMNTEAFF. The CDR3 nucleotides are TGCGCCAGCAGCCAAGATCCAATGAACACTGAAGCTTTCTTT.